Following are 18 T cell receptor beta chains from one sample sequenced in a study of T cells in Graves' hyperthyroidism and ophthalmopathy. RNA transcripts gave rise to amplified TCR beta CDR3 regions. TCR CDR3 underwent first-round RT-PCR with the HTBI primer set. TCRdb analysed the multiplex PCR reads with MiXCR anew, one entry per CDR3 protein. The sample has about 700,000 distinct CDR3 sequences; 14% are singletons. The sample consisted of blood. The receptors derive from a woman aged 18-29 years with Graves' hyperthyroidism.

Regarding this clonotype: A read error may explain this, as a much larger clone is one base away. The chain joins TRBV14 to TRBJ2-7; D ambiguous. The DNA end favors TRBJ2-1, so the J call may be wrong. This CDR3 spans 12 amino acids. Germline V CDR1 and CDR2: SGHDN, FVKESK. The CDR3 DNA is TGTGCCAGCAGCCGCCGTACCTACGAGCAGTTCTTC. Amino acid sequence: CASSRRTYEQFF.

The sample holds many counts of this clonotype. The chain carries TRBV12-3 or TRBV12-4 and TRBJ1-5; D is unclear. The V gene lost 6 bases and the J gene lost 6 bases, with 12 bases spanning the gap. This CDR3 spans 13 amino acids. The CDR3 here is CASSPDRVQPQHF. CDR3 nucleotide sequence: TGTGCCAGCAGCCCGGATCGAGTTCAGCCCCAGCATTTT.

On this clonotype: A clone one base away is much larger, so this may be a read error. CDR3 loop: CAGTSGAPYEQYF. Here the CDR3 DNA reads TGTGCCGGCACTAGCGGGGCTCCCTACGAGCAGTACTTC. The V gene is TRBV28, the J gene TRBJ2-7; 10 nucleotides agree with TRBD2. Germline CDR1 and CDR2: MDHEN and SYDVKM. Trimming took 11 bases from V and 2 from J; bases not matched to a gene: 6. The CDR3 extends over 13 amino acids.

In this sample, this clonotype turned up a few times. The V call is TRBV5-1, the J call TRBJ2-2; no clear D gene. The V gene lost 1 base and the J gene lost 6 bases, with 7 bases spanning the gap. The CDR3 length is 13 residues. In germline, CDR1 is SGHRS, CDR2 YFSETQ. The CDR3 here is CASSLFVSGELFF. CDR3 sequence (DNA): TGCGCCAGCAGCTTGTTTGTATCCGGGGAGCTGTTTTTT.

The gene calls are TRBV14 and TRBJ1-1; D is possibly TRBD1 (6 bases). Per the germline V gene, CDR1 is SGHDN and CDR2 is FVKESK. This CDR3 comprises 15 residues. Between the trimmed V and J ends, which lost 3 bases and 1 base, there was a span of 12 bases. The CDR3: CASSQHRERNTEAFF. CDR3 sequence (DNA): TGTGCCAGCAGCCAGCACAGGGAGAGGAACACTGAAGCTTTCTTT.

V gene TRBV7-9 combines with J gene TRBJ2-1; D is ambiguous. From germline, CDR1 is SEHNR and CDR2 FQNEAQ (reference sequence). This CDR3 contains 14 residues. Trimming removed 1 base from V and 7 bases from J, with 11 bases in between. The CDR3 nucleotides read TGTGCCAGCAGCTTAGTTGGACCCGTAAATGAGCAGTTCTTC. Its protein is CASSLVGPVNEQFF.

This chain links TRBV6-2 or TRBV6-3 with TRBJ1-4; D is unclear. Germline lookup yields CDR1 MNHEY and CDR2 SVGEGT. Deletions cut 5 bases from V and 0 bases from J, with 10 bases between. The CDR3 covers 15 residues. For the CDR3, the DNA is TGTGCCAGCAGTGGATTGCTAGCAACTAATGAAAAACTGTTTTTT. Protein sequence: CASSGLLATNEKLFF.

The rearrangement joins TRBV6-2 or TRBV6-3 to TRBJ1-1; D is uncertain. The V gene's germline CDR1 is MNHEY and CDR2 SVGEGT. Trimming shortened V by 6 bases and J by 1 base, and 12 bases separated the two germline ends. The CDR3 sequence is 14 residues long. As DNA, the CDR3 is TGTGCCAGCAGCCGGGGTCGGGAGAACACTGAAGCTTTCTTT. It codes for CASSRGRENTEAFF.

This clonotype was counted many times. The V and J genes are TRBV11-2 and TRBJ2-1; 7 bases agree with TRBD2. Germline loops: CDR1 SGHAT, CDR2 FQNNGV. This CDR3 contains 14 residues. V was pared by 6 bases and J by 10 bases, with 12 bases of the junction left unmatched. CDR3 in amino acids: CASRPGGGSGEQFF. CDR3 in DNA: TGTGCCAGCAGGCCGGGCGGCGGGAGCGGGGAGCAGTTCTTC.

This clonotype was picked up a small number of times. The J gene is TRBJ2-1, the V gene TRBV20-1; 12 bases are shared with TRBD2. CDR1 and CDR2 from the germline V gene are DFQATT and SNEGSKA (reference sequence). The CDR3 consists of 18 residues. The junction had 14 bases not matched to a gene; V was cut back by 0 bases and J by 8 bases. Written as DNA, the CDR3 is TGCAGTGCTAGAGATCTGGTACCCCTAGCGGGAGGGGGCTATGAGCAGTTCTTC. Its protein is CSARDLVPLAGGGYEQFF.

This clonotype was seen repeatedly, ten times or more. This chain uses TRBV11-2 with TRBJ2-7, with no clear D. This CDR3 spans 13 amino acids. Germline CDR1 and CDR2: SGHAT and FQNNGV. Trimming shortened V by 2 bases and J by 7 bases, and 12 bases separated the two germline ends. The CDR3 here is CASSLIRNREQYF. The CDR3 bases are TGTGCCAGCAGCTTAATTCGCAATAGGGAGCAGTACTTC.

The chain recombines TRBV13 with TRBJ2-7; TRBD1 agrees at 10 bases. The V gene end was trimmed by 5 bases and the J gene end by 3 bases; junction bases not matched to a gene: 10. Germline CDR1 PRHDT, CDR2 FYEKMQ (reference sequence). The CDR3 has 16 residues. Written as DNA, the CDR3 is TGTGCCAGCAGCCCACAGGCGGGACAGGGGTTCTACGAGCAGTACTTC. Translating gives CASSPQAGQGFYEQYF.

There are many counts of this clonotype. The V and J genes are TRBV24-1 and TRBJ1-4; no firm D call. The V gene's germline CDR1 is KGHDR and CDR2 SFDVKD. This CDR3 has 14 amino acids. V lost 5 bases and J 7 bases, leaving 13 bases between the germline ends. The CDR3 sequence: CATSAAGVGEKLFF. In DNA, the CDR3 is TGTGCCACCAGTGCCGCCGGAGTTGGTGAAAAACTGTTTTTT.

This clonotype appeared many times. The chain carries TRBV6-1 and TRBJ2-5; D gene unclear. This CDR3 contains 11 residues. Trimming removed 3 bases from V and 7 bases from J, with 6 bases in between. Per germline, CDR1 MNHNS and CDR2 SASEGT. The CDR3 sequence is CASSDRRTQYF. In DNA form, the CDR3 reads TGTGCCAGCAGTGACCGACGGACCCAGTACTTC.

This clonotype was counted at least ten times. As DNA, the CDR3 is TGCGCCAGCAGCCAAGTCGCGGGTCATCAGCCCCAGCATTTT. As protein: CASSQVAGHQPQHF. V is TRBV4-3 and J is TRBJ1-5; no reliable D call. The germline V and J ends were trimmed by 1 base and 5 bases, with 9 bases remaining between them. In germline, CDR1 is LGHNA, CDR2 YSLEER. The CDR3 spans 14 residues.

This clonotype has only a few counts. The chain joins TRBV20-1 to TRBJ2-7; D ambiguous. CDR1 is DFQATT, CDR2 SNEGSKA, per germline (reference sequence). This CDR3 comprises 12 residues. V was shortened by 7 bases and J by 1 base, with 11 bases between the two germline ends. The CDR3 DNA follows: TGCAGTGTGAACGGGCAGTCCTACGAGCAGTACTTC. Translated, it gives CSVNGQSYEQYF.

This clonotype was counted ten times or more. The gene calls are TRBV19 and TRBJ2-7, with 8 nucleotides matching TRBD1. CDR1 and CDR2 (germline): LNHDA, SQIVND (reference sequence). The CDR3 extends over 16 amino acids. Unmatched junction bases numbered 12, after V lost 5 bases and J lost 3 bases. The DNA of the CDR3 is TGTGCCAGTAGTTCCCATGGTATGGGACAGGACTACGAGCAGTACTTC. This codes for CASSSHGMGQDYEQYF.

This clonotype was detected many times. This rearrangement joins TRBV20-1 to TRBJ1-4; D may be TRBD1 (5 bases). The CDR3 sequence is 15 residues long. V was shortened by 5 bases and J by 3 bases, with 16 bases between the two germline ends. Looked up from germline, CDR1 is DFQATT and CDR2 is SNEGSKA (reference sequence). The DNA for the CDR3 is TGCAGTGCTGCCCCCCGGGCAGGGTCTAATGAAAAACTGTTTTTT. Protein: CSAAPRAGSNEKLFF.